Described below is a single T cell receptor beta chain sequence and its context. This clone was detected only once. This receptor's antigen is unknown. The input lacks base qualities; no much larger clone sits a single base away. The time point label here, explained by the study, means: human tissue collected at research (rapid) autopsy. For comparison, three non-HCT patients with other cancers were selected retrospectively, each having at least five GI tract samples and no known GI disease at death. Autopsy tissues, which were obtained after a median post-mortem interval of around 9 hours, included GI sites from esophagus to rectum, liver, skin and lymphoid organs including spleen. Autopsy specimens were bisected, with one portion flash-frozen in liquid nitrogen and the rest formalin-fixed; GI outer muscle layers were removed. To extract genomic DNA from frozen tissues, either the Mag-Bind Blood & Tissue DNA HDQ 96 Kit on a Chemagic 360 or the DNeasy Blood & Tissue Kit was used. Because of concern about red blood cell contamination, the extracted DNA went through further purification with the Genomic DNA Clean & Concentrator-25 kit.

The sample belongs to a study of tissue T cells after allogeneic stem cell transplantation (dated 2022 in TCRdb). Concerning the study at large: For tissues with multiple samples, a pathologist reviewed H&E sections and gave sequencing priority to samples with histologically apparent lymphocytes. Using research autopsies of patients with and without GVHD, plus mouse models of GVHD, the study profiled TCR beta repertoires across many tissues. The human arm was a prospective observational study without blinding or randomization.

Libraries came from the immunoSEQ multiplex PCR assay. Adaptive Biotechnologies performed TCRbeta CDR3 sequencing at survey depth and reported CDR3 sequences, V/J genes, productive frequency, and template counts. TCR beta CDR3 regions were amplified from genomic DNA instead of RNA. From the authors' description of their analysis: Pairwise repertoire overlap between tissues was quantified with Jensen-Shannon divergence, where 1 means complete divergence and 0 identical. Tissues were clustered by single-linkage agglomerative hierarchical clustering of pairwise JSD values, and the clustering results were displayed as dendrograms. All patient samples were analyzed with GLIPH2 using simulation_depth 1000, kmer_min_depth 3 and cdr3_length_cutoff 8, and only groups containing more than two unique CDR3s were kept. A standardized tissue-overlap score was calculated by extrapolating Jaccard GLIPH-group overlap across patients to a standard repertoire size of 1000 clones. Linear mixed-effect models, with tissue included as a fixed effect and individual included as a random effect, were used to assess associations of diversity with clinical or experimental variables. TCRdb retrieved this table from immuneACCESS and kept in-frame rearrangements only. Not all clones are present; in checked studies, unresolved V genes account for under half, and no reason is known for the remainder. The D gene and trimming were derived from the DNA, and the V and J assignments and clone size from that table. Recorded for this sample are 7,500 to 10,000 clones; roughly 60% of them occurred a single time. 9.6% of the sample is in the top ten clones.

Reading from cysteine to phenylalanine, the CDR3 counts 13 amino acids. Only the CDR3 DNA is retained, 39 bases long and in frame from the first base. Ends trimmed: V by 4 bases, J by 2 bases; bases unmatched to a gene: 4. CDR1 SQVTM and CDR2 ANQGSEA were looked up in the germline V gene. Results and caveats for the whole study, not just this receptor: Blood and spleen T cells captured only a limited portion of the TCR repertoire detected in tissues, in both patients and mice. Which tissue TCRs were alloreactive or antigen-specific was not determined in the study, and some of the clones might have been host cells that persisted. Blood samples were not available from the non-GVHD comparator patients. The patient cohort was small and varied clinically, and sampling depth was recognized as a limitation. Few T cell clones were found to be shared across patients, but shared repertoire signatures across patients were revealed in a tissue-specific fashion by motif-based clustering. Within patients, how anatomically similar tissues were was a major factor shaping TCR repertoire composition, regardless of disease or transplant status.

This receptor chain uses TRBV29-1 and TRBJ2-5; 7 central nucleotides agree with TRBD1. Sequences were derived from tissue from the jejunum, sampled at autopsy. The clonotype originates from a woman aged 18-55 years with breast cancer. The CDR3 here reads CSVGDSSQETQYF. Here is the DNA: TGCAGCGTTGGGGACAGCTCACAAGAGACCCAGTACTTC.